These T cell receptor beta chains were read from a single sample in a study of CD8 T cells in ankylosing spondylitis. TCRdb ran MiXCR on the 5' RACE reads and lists one entry per CDR3 protein. The top ten hold 7.5% to 9% of the sample, which has 250,000 to 300,000 distinct CDR3 sequences, roughly 20% seen once. Material: blood, either unsorted or a sorted T cell fraction (not recorded which). All receptors derive from a male donor with ankylosing spondylitis or in good health (not recorded which). The CDR3 runs from the conserved cysteine through the conserved F or W. Fields, in order: J gene, D gene, V gene, clone size, CDR3 DNA, CDR3 protein. A D gene is named only where the DNA matches it firmly. Some rows have no size entry. The others give once, few or many, or a class for an expanded clone.

TRBJ2-2 | NA | TRBV20-1 | NA | TGCGGTGCTTTTCCAGCCTTCGCGAACACCGGGGAGCTGTTTTTT | CGAFPAFANTGELFF
TRBJ1-5 | NA | TRBV5-1 | many | TGCGCCAGCAGCTTGCGGGCAGAAGGTCAGCCCCAGCATTTT | CASSLRAEGQPQHF
TRBJ1-1 | TRBD1 | TRBV6-2/TRBV6-3 | many | TGTGCCAGCAGTTACTCGTCCACAGGGGTTCAGAGCACTGAAGCTTTCTTT | CASSYSSTGVQSTEAFF
TRBJ2-5 | NA | TRBV7-9 | NA | TGTGCCAGCAGCTTTAAACGGGGTATCCAAGAGACCCAGTACTTC | CASSFKRGIQETQYF
TRBJ1-5 | NA | TRBV12-3/TRBV12-4 | NA | TGTGGCAGCAGTTTAGTGGGGGGGGCCAATCAGCCCCAGCATTTT | CGSSLVGGANQPQHF
TRBJ2-3 | TRBD2 | TRBV15 | NA | TGTGCCACCAGCAGAGTTCCGACTAGCGGGGTGGGAGATACGCAGTATTTT | CATSRVPTSGVGDTQYF
TRBJ1-1 | NA | TRBV7-9 | once | TGTGCCAGCAGCCCCTCGGGGGGGGGCACTGAAGCTTTCTTT | CASSPSGGGTEAFF
TRBJ1-4 | TRBD1 | TRBV20-1 | few | TGCAGTGCTAGAGTACGACAGGGCGGCGAAAAACTGTTTTTT | CSARVRQGGEKLFF
TRBJ2-5 | TRBD1 | TRBV20-1 | few | TGCAGTGCTAGCCTGGGACAGGTTCAAGAGACCCAGTACTTC | CSASLGQVQETQYF
TRBJ2-3 | NA | TRBV10-1 | NA | TGCGCCAGCAGTGTTGGAGTGGGAGAATCAGATACGCAGTATTTT | CASSVGVGESDTQYF
TRBJ2-1 | NA | TRBV20-1 | NA | TGCAGTGCTAGGGTATCGGGGAAGGTGAATGAGCAGTTCTTC | CSARVSGKVNEQFF
TRBJ1-5 | TRBD1 | TRBV6-6 | few | TGTGCCAGTCGACAGGGTAATCAGCCCCAGCATTTT | CASRQGNQPQHF
TRBJ2-3 | NA | TRBV7-3 | many | TGTGCCAGCAGCGCCGATAAGACCCATTTCGATACGCAGTATTTT | CASSADKTHFDTQYF
TRBJ2-4 | NA | TRBV20-1 | few | TGCAGTGCTAGAGATACTAGCAAGGCCAAAAACATTCAGTACTTC | CSARDTSKAKNIQYF
TRBJ1-2 | NA | TRBV7-2 | few | TGTGCCAGCAGCGCAGGATGGGCGGGGCGGGACTATGGCTACACCTTC | CASSAGWAGRDYGYTF
TRBJ2-1 | NA | TRBV29-1 | few | TGCAGCGTTGCAGTCGGGTACAATGAGCAGTTCTTC | CSVAVGYNEQFF
TRBJ2-5 | NA | TRBV20-1 | once | TGCAGTGCGATCGGGACACAAGAGACCCAGTACTTC | CSAIGTQETQYF
TRBJ2-3 | NA | TRBV10-3 | few | TGTGCCATCAGAATCGCAGATACGCAGTATTTT | CAIRIADTQYF
TRBJ1-4 | NA | TRBV28 | few | TGTGCCAGCAGTAAGCGCGGGGCGTTTAATGAAAAACTGTTTTTT | CASSKRGAFNEKLFF
TRBJ2-2 | NA | TRBV5-1 | NA | TGCGCCAGCAGCTTGACAGGCGCGCCTTACACGGGGGAGCTGTTTTTT | CASSLTGAPYTGELFF
TRBJ1-1 | NA | TRBV7-9 | NA | TGTGCCAGCAGCTTACCCCCCAGGGACACTGAAGCTTTCTTT | CASSLPPRDTEAFF
TRBJ1-1 | TRBD1 | TRBV19 | few | TGTGCCAGTAGTAAAGGGACAGGGGGCGCAGACACTGAAGCTTTCTTT | CASSKGTGGADTEAFF
TRBJ1-2 | NA | TRBV6-5 | NA | TGTGCCAGCAGTTACTCGGGGACTTCTTTCGACTTC | CASSYSGTSFDF
TRBJ1-2 | NA | TRBV12-3/TRBV12-4 | many | TGTGCCAGCAGCCTCCTCCCGGAAGGCTACACCTTC | CASSLLPEGYTF
TRBJ2-5 | NA | TRBV5-1 | NA | TGCGCCAGCAGCTTATTTAGCGGAGACCAAGAGACCCAGTACTTC | CASSLFSGDQETQYF
TRBJ2-2 | NA | TRBV11-2 | NA | TGTGCCAGCAGAGCGCCCGGGTGGGGGGACACCGGGGAGCTGTTTTTT | CASRAPGWGDTGELFF
TRBJ2-5 | NA | TRBV7-8 | NA | TGTGCCAGCAGCTTAGTGGCAGCCGAGACCCAGTACTTC | CASSLVAAETQYF
TRBJ2-2 | NA | TRBV5-1 | many | TGCGCCAGCAGCTTGGTTGCTAGCGCGAGCACCGGGGAGCTGTTTTTT | CASSLVASASTGELFF